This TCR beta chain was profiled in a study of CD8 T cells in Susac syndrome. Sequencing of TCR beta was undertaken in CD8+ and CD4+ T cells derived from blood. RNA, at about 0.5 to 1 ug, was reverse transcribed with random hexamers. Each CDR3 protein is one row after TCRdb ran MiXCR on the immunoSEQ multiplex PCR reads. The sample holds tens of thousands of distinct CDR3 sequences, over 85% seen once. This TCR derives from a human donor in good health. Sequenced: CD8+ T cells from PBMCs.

CDR3 protein: CSVLGLHTGELFF. Written as DNA, the CDR3 is TGCAGCGTCCTGGGACTGCACACCGGGGAGCTGTTTTTT. J is TRBJ2-2 and V is TRBV29-1, with D perhaps TRBD2 (6 bases). Trimming removed 6 bases from V and 3 bases from J, with 11 bases in between. This CDR3 region has 13 residues. Looked up from germline, CDR1 is SQVTM and CDR2 is ANQGSEA.